These T cell receptor beta chains were read from a single sample in a study of Ad26.COV2.S vaccination and SARS-CoV-2 variants. Repertoires were generated with immunoSEQ multiplex PCR, while TCRdb's copy carries only in-frame clones and drops some. The sample has hundreds of thousands of clones; 75% to 95% are singletons. Specimen: peripheral blood, collected in a trial of Ad26.COV2.S vaccine versus placebo. Receptors originate from a person between 18 and 65 years old who received the Ad26.COV2.S COVID-19 vaccine or a placebo. CDR3s include the opening cysteine and the closing phenylalanine or tryptophan. The order of the fields is D gene, clone size, V gene, J gene, CDR3 DNA, CDR3 protein. D genes are given only for firm matches. Expanded clones are given a class, and other clones once, few, many or no size at all.

>TRBD2|NA|TRBV7-6|TRBJ2-5
TGTGCCAGCAGCTTAGAGCGGGGACGGGAGGGCCCGTGGGAGACCCAGTACTTC
CASSLERGREGPWETQYF
>NA|few|TRBV2|TRBJ2-5
TGTGCCAGCACGGCAGAGGCGGTGTCGGAGACCCAGTACTTC
CASTAEAVSETQYF
>NA|NA|TRBV30|TRBJ1-6
TGTGCCTGGAGTCCTCCTCGAGGGGGGGGTTCACCCCTCCACTTT
CAWSPPRGGGSPLHF
>NA|NA|TRBV30|TRBJ1-1
TGTGCCTGGAGTCGCCAGGGGAACACTGAAGCTTTCTTT
CAWSRQGNTEAFF
>TRBD2|NA|TRBV29-1|TRBJ2-1
TGCAGCGTTGTCCGGACTAGCGGTTACAATGAGCAGTTCTTC
CSVVRTSGYNEQFF
>NA|NA|TRBV9|TRBJ2-1
TGTGCCAGCAGCGGGACGAGGCGCGGCAACAATGAGCAGTTCTTC
CASSGTRRGNNEQFF
>NA|NA|TRBV24-1|TRBJ2-1
TGTGCCACCAGTGATGGGTCGTGGACAAATGAGCAGTTCTTC
CATSDGSWTNEQFF
>NA|NA|TRBV30|TRBJ1-1
TGTGCCTCAAGGGGACACTTGAACACTGAAGCTTTCTTT
CASRGHLNTEAFF
>TRBD2|NA|TRBV7-8|TRBJ2-1
TGTGCCAGCAGCGGCAGACTAGCGGGAGGGCCTAACCTCTACAATGAGCAGTTCTTC
CASSGRLAGGPNLYNEQFF
>TRBD1|NA|TRBV6-5|TRBJ1-1
TGTGCCAGCAAAAGCGACAGGGTCACTGAAGCTTTCTTT
CASKSDRVTEAFF
>NA|NA|TRBV5-1|TRBJ2-7
TGCGCCAGCAGCTTACACAGGGATTACGAGCAGTACTTC
CASSLHRDYEQYF
>TRBD1|NA|TRBV23-1|TRBJ1-5
TGCGCCAGCAGTCAGCCAGGCGGGACAGGGGTACAGCCCCAGCATTTT
CASSQPGGTGVQPQHF
>TRBD2|NA|TRBV4-3|TRBJ2-5
TGCGCCAGCAGCCCGGGACTAGCGGGCCTAGACCAAGAGACCCAGTACTTC
CASSPGLAGLDQETQYF
>NA|once|TRBV12-3/TRBV12-4|TRBJ2-2
TGTGCCAGCAGTTTCGACACCGGGGAGCTGTTTTTT
CASSFDTGELFF
>NA|NA|TRBV28|TRBJ1-6
TGTGCCAGCAGTTTCTGGCCGGGTAATTCACCCCTCCACTTT
CASSFWPGNSPLHF
>NA|NA|TRBV18|TRBJ1-1
TGTGCCAGCTCACCACCTACGGGGAACACTGAAGCTTTCTTT
CASSPPTGNTEAFF
>TRBD1|NA|TRBV2|TRBJ2-4
TGTGCCAGCAGCAACGACAGGGTGGCCAAAAACATTCAGTACTTC
CASSNDRVAKNIQYF
>NA|NA|TRBV12-3/TRBV12-4|TRBJ2-3
TGTGCCAGCAGTCTCGGGTTTACAGATACGCAGTATTTT
CASSLGFTDTQYF
>TRBD1|NA|TRBV6-5|TRBJ1-2
TGTGCCCGCTGTTCGGGGGGACAGGGGGCTTGGGGCTACACCTTC
CARCSGGQGAWGYTF
>NA|NA|TRBV6-2/TRBV6-3|TRBJ1-4
TGTGCCAGCAGTTACACAGGACGCTATAATGAAAAACTGTTTTTT
CASSYTGRYNEKLFF
>TRBD1|NA|TRBV6-6|TRBJ1-2
TGTGCCAGCAGTCGCACTTCGACAGGGGGCAACTATGGCTACACCTTC
CASSRTSTGGNYGYTF
>NA|once|TRBV11-3|TRBJ1-4
TGTGCCAGCAGCGCCCGACGGAAGTGGGGTGAAAAACTGTTTTTT
CASSARRKWGEKLFF
>NA|NA|TRBV6-2/TRBV6-3|TRBJ2-5
TGTGCCAGCAGTTGGAGGGGCGAGACCCAGTACTTC
CASSWRGETQYF
>NA|NA|TRBV11-2|TRBJ2-7
TGTGCCAGCAGCTTCCAGGACGGACCATACGAGCAGTACTTC
CASSFQDGPYEQYF
>NA|NA|TRBV27|TRBJ2-3
TGTGCCAGCAGTGCCACCAGGGCCGATACGCAGTATTTT
CASSATRADTQYF
>NA|NA|TRBV29-1|TRBJ2-3
TGCAGCGTTGAAGAGGGGAGAGACGATACGCAGTATTTT
CSVEEGRDDTQYF
>NA|NA|TRBV5-5|TRBJ2-3
TGTGCCAGCACTCCATATCTTGTAAATACGCAGTATTTT
CASTPYLVNTQYF
>NA|NA|TRBV4-1|TRBJ1-1
TGCGCCAGCAGCCAAGTAGCAGGAGCGAACACTGAAGCTTTCTTT
CASSQVAGANTEAFF
>NA|NA|TRBV6-2/TRBV6-3|TRBJ2-4
TGTGCCAGCAGTAAACAGGGTGGGATGAACATTCAGTACTTC
CASSKQGGMNIQYF
>TRBD1|NA|TRBV5-1|TRBJ2-1
TGCGCCAGCAGCCCCGGGACAGCCGATAAGCAGTTCTTC
CASSPGTADKQFF
>NA|NA|TRBV6-2/TRBV6-3|TRBJ2-2
TGTGCCAGCAGTTTTATAAATCCCGGGACTCACACCGGGGAGCTGTTTTTT
CASSFINPGTHTGELFF
>NA|NA|TRBV18|TRBJ1-4
TGTGCCAGCTCACCACGTGGTCCTACCAATGAAAAACTGTTTTTT
CASSPRGPTNEKLFF
>NA|NA|TRBV9|TRBJ2-7
TGTGCCAGCAGCGTAGGGACTAACTACGAGCAGTACTTC
CASSVGTNYEQYF
>NA|NA|TRBV29-1|TRBJ1-2
TGCAGCGTTGCGGTACAGGTTAACTATGGCTACACCTTC
CSVAVQVNYGYTF
>NA|NA|TRBV6-2/TRBV6-3|TRBJ2-3
TGTGCCAGCACCCCGCCAGGGAGAGGAATGAATACGCAGTATTTT
CASTPPGRGMNTQYF
>NA|NA|TRBV5-6|TRBJ1-1
TGTGCCAGCACTTTGCAGGGATTTGGGGGCACTGAAGCTTTCTTT
CASTLQGFGGTEAFF
>TRBD1|NA|TRBV28|TRBJ1-2
TGTGCCAGCAGTCTACGACAGGGTGAGTGTGGCTACACCTTC
CASSLRQGECGYTF
>TRBD2|NA|TRBV2|TRBJ2-1
TGTGCCAGCAGTGAAAGAGCGGGAGCATGGGTTGAGCAGTTCTTC
CASSERAGAWVEQFF
>NA|few|TRBV27|TRBJ2-1
TGTGCCAGCAGTCCCCCAGGACCCCAGAGCTCCTACAATGAGCAGTTCTTC
CASSPPGPQSSYNEQFF
>TRBD1|NA|TRBV5-8|TRBJ2-7
TGTGCCAGCAGCTTTGGGACAGGGACATTACGGGATAGGGATGAGCAGTACTTC
CASSFGTGTLRDRDEQYF
>NA|NA|TRBV2|TRBJ2-4
TGTGCCTCCAAAACCTCTCTAGCGAACGCAAACATTCAGTACTTC
CASKTSLANANIQYF
>NA|NA|TRBV7-2|TRBJ1-1
TGTGCCAGCAGCTTAGCGATGGGAAACACTGAAGCTTTCTTT
CASSLAMGNTEAFF
>TRBD2|NA|TRBV6-5|TRBJ2-3
TGTGCCAGCAACCTAGCGGGTATCCCAGATACGCAGTATTTT
CASNLAGIPDTQYF
>NA|NA|TRBV12-3/TRBV12-4|TRBJ2-7
TGTGCCAGCAGTCCCACCGGCTACTACGAGCAGTACTTC
CASSPTGYYEQYF
>NA|NA|TRBV6-5|TRBJ2-7
TGTGCCAGCAGCTTTAAGACAGATATTCCTTACGAGCAGTACTTC
CASSFKTDIPYEQYF
>NA|NA|TRBV30|TRBJ2-3
TGTGCCTGGAGTGTACAGCAGCCAATGGGCCCAGATACGCAGTATTTT
CAWSVQQPMGPDTQYF
>NA|NA|TRBV25-1|TRBJ2-1
TGTGCCAGCAGTGAATGGAACCAAAGGAATGAGCAGTTCTTC
CASSEWNQRNEQFF
>NA|NA|TRBV14|TRBJ2-7
TGTGCCAGCAGCCAATGGGGGAGCTCCTACGAGCAGTACTTC
CASSQWGSSYEQYF
>TRBD1|NA|TRBV6-2/TRBV6-3|TRBJ2-1
TGTGCCAGCAGTTACGGGTCAGGGGGCGGCTGGAATGAGCAGTTCTTC
CASSYGSGGGWNEQFF
>NA|NA|TRBV6-5|TRBJ2-5
TGTGCCAGCAGAAAAAGTGGGGGAGAGACCCAGTACTTC
CASRKSGGETQYF